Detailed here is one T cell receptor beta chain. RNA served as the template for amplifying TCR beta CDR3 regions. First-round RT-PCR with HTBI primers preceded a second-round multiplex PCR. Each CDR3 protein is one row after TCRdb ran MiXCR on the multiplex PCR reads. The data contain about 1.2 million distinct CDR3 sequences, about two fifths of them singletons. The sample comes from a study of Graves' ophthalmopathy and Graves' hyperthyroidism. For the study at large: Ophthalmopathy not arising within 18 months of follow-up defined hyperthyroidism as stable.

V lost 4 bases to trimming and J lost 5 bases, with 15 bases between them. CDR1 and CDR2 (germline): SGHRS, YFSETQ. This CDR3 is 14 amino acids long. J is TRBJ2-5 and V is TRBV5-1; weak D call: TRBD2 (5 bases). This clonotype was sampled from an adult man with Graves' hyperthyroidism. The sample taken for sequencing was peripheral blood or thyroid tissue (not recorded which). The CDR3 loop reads CASSQVGSLETQYF. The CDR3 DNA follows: TGCGCCAGCAGCCAGGTGGGGAGTTTGGAGACCCAGTACTTC.